These 2 T cell receptor beta chains came from one sample sequenced in a study of cytomegalovirus exposure and HLA in healthy donors. The PCR ran on 60 Vbeta and 13 Jbeta primers. Profiled with immunoSEQ multiplex PCR; TCRdb holds only in-frame clones, not every one. This sample has roughly 250,000 clones, with about four fifths found just once. Material: PBMCs. These receptors originate from a woman aged 40 to 50 in good health and CMV-seropositive.

The V gene is TRBV5-8, the J gene TRBJ2-2, with 9 bases identical to TRBD1. The CDR3 extends over 16 amino acids. CDR1 and CDR2 from the germline V gene are SGHTS and YDEGEE. Trimming took 2 bases from V and 1 from J; bases not matched to a gene: 3. The CDR3 DNA sequence: TGTGCCAGCAGCTTTGGGACAGGGAAGAACACCGGGGAGCTGTTTTTT. The encoded protein is CASSFGTGKNTGELFF.

This chain uses TRBV5-1 with TRBJ2-7; the D is unclear. The CDR3 covers 12 residues. V was trimmed by 4 bases and J by 1 base, leaving 6 bases between them. Germline assignment: CDR1 SGHRS and CDR2 YFSETQ. The DNA of the CDR3 is TGCGCCAGCAGCCCACAGTCCTACGAGCAGTACTTC. Translation gives CASSPQSYEQYF.